The 16 T cell receptor beta chains listed next were all sequenced from one sample in a study of human T cells and chemical hapten exposure. The time point: patch test 1, 2 weeks after DPC sensitization. Treatment specified: therapeutic diphenylcyclopropenone sensitization with weekly scalp DPC. MiXCR was run by TCRdb on the RACE reads, yielding one entry per CDR3 protein. The top ten clones hold approximately 2.1% of a sample with about 360,000 distinct CDR3 sequences, more than 4.5% of them seen once. Sequencing was performed on whole blood, taken in connection with sensitization to the hapten diphenylcyclopropenone (DPC). These receptors all stem from a woman in her forties or fifties with alopecia areata. Some clones in this sample may be carry-over from other donors' samples.

This clonotype has ten or more counts. Its ends do not fully match the called genes, so a read error is possible. The chain recombines TRBV5-1 with TRBJ1-2; tentative D call: TRBD1 (5 bases). Per germline, CDR1 SGHRS and CDR2 YFSETQ. The CDR3 is 14 amino acids. As DNA, the CDR3 is TGCGCCAGCAGTGCCGGGACGGGGGTCTATCGCTACACCTTC. It specifies CASSAGTGVYRYTF.

The chain employs TRBV11-2 and TRBJ2-3; 7 bases are shared with TRBD2. V gave up 4 bases and J gave up 3 bases; unmatched junction bases: 10. CDR1 is SGHAT, CDR2 FQNNGV, per germline. The CDR3 totals 16 residues. CDR3 nucleotides: TGTGCCAGCAGCTCGCCCCCAAGCGGGACGACAGATACGCAGTATTTT. Its translation is CASSSPPSGTTDTQYF.

This clonotype was counted between two and nine times. This chain joins TRBV6-5 and TRBJ2-1; D possibly corresponds to TRBD2 (6 bases). From germline, CDR1 is MNHEY and CDR2 SVGAGI. The CDR3 runs to 12 residues. Trimming shortened V by 7 bases and J by 10 bases, and 14 bases separated the two germline ends. Here the CDR3 DNA reads TGTGCCAGCATTCACGCCGGGGGAGAGCAGTTCTTC. Amino acids: CASIHAGGEQFF.

This clonotype was recorded at least ten times. The chain is built from TRBV20-1 and TRBJ1-1; unclear D gene. The CDR3 length is 12 residues. Trimming shortened V by 2 bases and J by 8 bases, and 12 bases separated the two germline ends. Germline-derived CDR1 and CDR2 are DFQATT and SNEGSKA (reference sequence). CDR3 in DNA: TGCAGTGCTAGAAGGCCCGGTACGGAAGCTTTCTTT. Protein sequence: CSARRPGTEAFF.

This clonotype was counted many times. The chain carries TRBV29-1 and TRBJ2-5, with D maybe TRBD1 (5 bases). The CDR3 is made up of 13 amino acids. Trimming took 4 bases from V and 1 from J, leaving 10 bases between them. CDR1 is SQVTM and CDR2 is ANQGSEA in the germline V gene. In DNA form, the CDR3 reads TGCAGCGTTGCGTACAGGCCCCAAGAGACCCAGTACTTC. Translating it yields CSVAYRPQETQYF. Full variable domain (remainder filled in from reference TRBV29-1 and TRBJ2-5): SAVISQKPSRDICQRGTSLTIQCQVDSQVTMMFWYRQQPGQSLTLIATANQGSEATYESGFVIDKFPISRPNLTFSTLTVSNMSPEDSSIYLCSVAYRPQETQYFGPGTRLLVL.

As regards this clonotype: This is likely a read error, given that the CDR3 carries no conserved phenylalanine or tryptophan at its end. V usage is TRBV4-1 and J usage is TRBJ1-1; D unclear. CDR3 length: 15 residues. Germline CDR1 reads MGHRA; CDR2 reads YSYEKL. Deletions cut 0 bases from V and 4 bases from J, with 12 bases between. CDR3 residues: CASSQDKGWITEAFL. The CDR3 DNA follows: TGCGCCAGCAGCCAAGATAAAGGGTGGATCACTGAAGCTTTCTTA.

This clonotype appeared a few times. This chain connects TRBV9 to TRBJ1-6; TRBD1 is a possible D gene (5 bases). CDR3 length equals 17 residues. Trimming took off 2 bases at V and 8 bases at J, with 20 bases between the two ends. The germline CDR1 and CDR2 sequences are SGDLS and YYNGEE. CDR3 sequence (DNA): TGTGCCAGCAGCGTGGTTCCGGTGGGGGGTCTGGATTCACCCCTCCACTTT. Protein sequence: CASSVVPVGGLDSPLHF. Together with reference TRBV9 and TRBJ1-6, the CDR3 gives the full variable domain: DSGVTQTPKHLITATGQRVTLRCSPRSGDLSVYWYQQSLDQGLQFLIQYYNGEERAKGNILERFSAQQFPDLHSELNLSSLELGDSALYFCASSVVPVGGLDSPLHFGNGTRLTVT.

In its sample, this clonotype was seen a few times. This chain uses TRBV6-1 with TRBJ1-5; the D gene is possibly TRBD1 (6 bases). The length of the CDR3 is 13 residues. V shed 8 bases and J shed 3 bases, with 11 bases lying between them. The germline CDR1 and CDR2 sequences are MNHNS and SASEGT. Here the CDR3 DNA reads TGTGCCAGCCTCTGGGACAACAATCAGCCCCAGCATTTT. Translation gives CASLWDNNQPQHF.

This chain uses TRBV29-1 with TRBJ2-7; weak D call: TRBD1 (5 bases). V lost 7 bases and J lost 1, with 17 bases in between. The CDR3 has 14 residues. Germline assignment: CDR1 SQVTM and CDR2 ANQGSEA. The CDR3 DNA is TGCAGCGCTGTCTCGTCAGGGCGATCCTACGAGCAGTACTTC. Translating gives CSAVSSGRSYEQYF.

In this sample, this clonotype turned up many times. V is TRBV3-1 and J is TRBJ2-1, with 10 bases aligning to TRBD1. From germline, CDR1 is LGHDT and CDR2 YNNKEL (reference sequence). This CDR3 contains 14 residues. V was clipped by 1 base and J by 15 bases; unmatched bases: 9. The CDR3 reads CASSQAPTGGGSFF. DNA for the CDR3: TGTGCCAGCAGCCAAGCCCCGACAGGGGGCGGGTCGTTCTTC.

This clonotype was counted at least ten times. The chain employs TRBV3-1 and TRBJ1-6; D possibly corresponds to TRBD1 (6 bases). Germline CDR1 LGHDT, CDR2 YNNKEL (reference sequence). The CDR3 length is 14 residues. V was clipped by 1 base and J by 6 bases, with 7 bases between them. The CDR3 sequence: CASSQGQVNSPLHF. Here the CDR3 DNA reads TGTGCCAGCAGCCAAGGACAGGTTAATTCACCCCTCCACTTT.

This clonotype has at least ten counts. V usage is TRBV20-1 and J usage is TRBJ1-1, with 7 bases aligning to TRBD1. This CDR3 comprises 14 residues. The V segment lost 2 bases and the J segment 0 bases; nucleotides outside the gene matches: 3. In germline, CDR1 is DFQATT, CDR2 SNEGSKA (reference sequence). The CDR3 loop reads CSARTGTVNTEAFF. CDR3 DNA: TGCAGTGCTAGAACCGGGACAGTGAACACTGAAGCTTTCTTT.

This clonotype has at least ten counts. V and J are TRBV7-6 and TRBJ2-7; D gene unclear. Germline V gene lookup returns CDR1 SGHVS and CDR2 FNYEAQ. V shed 1 base and J shed 0 bases, with 19 bases lying between them. The CDR3 is made up of 18 amino acids. The CDR3 DNA sequence: TGTGCCAGCAGCTTAGGAGCGTGGGCCGGCGCCCACTCCTACGAGCAGTACTTC. This translates into CASSLGAWAGAHSYEQYF.

V gene TRBV12-3 or TRBV12-4 combines with J gene TRBJ1-3; TRBD1 agrees at 11 bases. This CDR3 comprises 16 residues. V was pared by 3 bases and J by 7 bases, with 8 bases of the junction left unmatched. Here the CDR3 DNA reads TGTGCCAGCAGTTTCGCCCGGACAGGGGGCGGGAACACCATATATTTT. Translated, it gives CASSFARTGGGNTIYF.

This clonotype has a count of ten or more. The V call is TRBV20-1, the J call TRBJ2-6; no clear D gene. Germline V gene lookup returns CDR1 DFQATT and CDR2 SNEGSKA (reference sequence). V lost 6 bases, J lost 2 bases, and 8 bases lay in between. CDR3 length: 13 residues. CDR3 bases: TGCAGTGCCCCTCGTCCTGGGGCCAACGTCCTGACTTTC. It yields the protein CSAPRPGANVLTF.

This clonotype was counted only a few times. This chain links TRBV6-5 with TRBJ2-7; 9 bases fit TRBD1. This CDR3 has 14 residues. With 6 bases clipped from V and 5 bases from J, the junction kept 8 bases outside the gene matches. The germline V gene has CDR1 MNHEY and CDR2 SVGAGI. This chain's CDR3 is CASSLGQGSHEQYF. The DNA of the CDR3 is TGTGCCAGCAGCCTAGGACAGGGGAGCCACGAGCAGTACTTC.